The next 25 T cell receptor beta chains were all read from a single sample in a study of shared clonotypes between healthy human individuals. Only in-frame clones appear in the TCRdb table, and some are missing; sequencing was by immunoSEQ multiplex PCR. The sample contains 2 million to 2.5 million clones, around 92% of which appear only once. The sample comprised naive CD4+ T cells from PBMCs. Subset here: CD45RA+ positively selected. These receptors all come from a man aged 18 to 30 in good health. Some clones in this sample may be carry-over from other donors' samples.

The rearrangement joins TRBV18 to TRBJ1-3; 9 bases are shared with TRBD1. The CDR3 has 16 amino acids. CDR1 and CDR2 from the germline V gene are KGHSH and LQKENI. Germline trimming cut 5 bases from V and 2 bases from J; bases unmatched to any gene: 7. CDR3 sequence reads: CASSTGQGNPGNTIYF. In DNA form, the CDR3 reads TGTGCCAGCTCAACGGGACAGGGAAACCCTGGAAACACCATATATTTT.

The chain links TRBV19 to TRBJ1-2; 7 positions match TRBD1. Unmatched junction bases numbered 6, after V lost 3 bases and J lost 2 bases. The length of the CDR3 is 15 residues. CDR1 and CDR2 (germline): LNHDA, SQIVND (reference sequence). The CDR3 nucleotides are TGTGCCAGTAGTATCAGGCCGGGACAGAACTATGGCTACACCTTC. It is translated as CASSIRPGQNYGYTF. Full variable domain (outside the CDR3, taken from reference TRBV19 and TRBJ1-2): DGGITQSPKYLFRKEGQNVTLSCEQNLNHDAMYWYRQDPGQGLRLIYYSQIVNDFQKGDIAEGYSVSREKKESFPLTVTSAQKNPTAFYLCASSIRPGQNYGYTFGSGTRLTVV.

The chain carries TRBV6-5 and TRBJ2-7; 8 positions match TRBD2. CDR3 length: 13 amino acids. Unmatched junction bases numbered 3, after V lost 6 bases and J lost 2 bases. The germline CDR1 and CDR2 sequences are MNHEY and SVGAGI. The DNA of the CDR3 is TGTGCCAGCAGGCCGGGACTAGCCTACGAGCAGTACTTC. As protein: CASRPGLAYEQYF.

Of note for this clone: Sequence at one end of the junction differs from germline and may be a read error. The genes are TRBV5-4 and TRBJ2-7, with unresolved D. Germline CDR1 SGHNT, CDR2 YYREEE (reference sequence). The CDR3 totals 15 residues. The CDR3 DNA sequence: TGCGCCAGCAGCCACAAGGTTTCGGCCTCCTACGAGCAGTACTTC. Translated, it gives CASSHKVSASYEQYF.

The gene calls are TRBV28 and TRBJ1-4; D unclear. The CDR3 sequence is 12 residues long. The V gene's germline CDR1 is MDHEN and CDR2 SYDVKM. V shed 5 bases and J shed 10 bases, with 11 bases lying between them. The CDR3 loop is CASSPLLGKLFF. Written as DNA, the CDR3 is TGTGCCAGCAGTCCCCTACTAGGAAAACTGTTTTTT.

The chain is built from TRBV14 and TRBJ1-2; TRBD1 aligns across 9 bases. CDR3 length: 16 residues. Germline V lookup: CDR1 SGHDN, CDR2 FVKESK. The J segment lost 3 bases and the V segment lost 2 bases, leaving 7 bases of the junction unmatched. CDR3 nucleotides: TGTGCCAGCAGCCAACTCCCGGGACAGGGAGACTATGGCTACACCTTC. Its translation is CASSQLPGQGDYGYTF.

V usage is TRBV7-9 and J usage is TRBJ1-4; D possibly corresponds to TRBD1 (5 bases). V lost 1 base and J lost 7, with 13 bases in between. Germline values: CDR1 SEHNR, CDR2 FQNEAQ (reference sequence). The CDR3 runs to 15 residues. The CDR3 sequence: CASSLDQGRSEKLFF. The CDR3 coding sequence is TGTGCCAGCAGCTTAGATCAGGGAAGGTCTGAAAAACTGTTTTTT.

This chain connects TRBV29-1 to TRBJ2-7; 9 bases map to TRBD2. Trimming at V came to 4 bases and at J to 2 bases, leaving 9 bases not matched to a gene. The CDR3 loop spans 15 amino acids. The germline gives CDR1 SQVTM, CDR2 ANQGSEA. CDR3 bases: TGCAGCGTTGGGGAGCGGGAGGTTAAAACCTACGAGCAGTACTTC. This codes for CSVGEREVKTYEQYF.

V gene TRBV18 combines with J gene TRBJ2-7; D may be TRBD2 (5 bases). Trimming took 3 bases from V and 6 from J, leaving 9 bases between them. The CDR3 length is 12 residues. CDR1 is KGHSH, CDR2 LQKENI, per germline. For the CDR3, the DNA is TGTGCCAGCTCACCTTCCGGGGTCGAGCAGTACTTC. Residues: CASSPSGVEQYF.

This chain joins TRBV28 and TRBJ2-7, with 7 bases that match TRBD2. V trimming: 10 bases; J trimming: 3 bases; junction bases outside the gene matches: 15. CDR3 length: 15 residues. The germline CDR1 and CDR2 sequences are MDHEN and SYDVKM. CDR3 sequence: CATKVGGVGLYEQYF. CDR3 DNA: TGTGCCACTAAGGTGGGGGGGGTAGGGCTCTACGAGCAGTACTTC. The full variable domain, its missing parts supplied by reference TRBV28 and TRBJ2-7, is DVKVTQSSRYLVKRTGEKVFLECVQDMDHENMFWYRQDPGLGLRLIYFSYDVKMKEKGDIPEGYSVSREKKERFSLILESASTNQTSMYLCATKVGGVGLYEQYFGPGTRLTVT.

The chain uses TRBV27 and TRBJ1-1, with 7 bases identical to TRBD1. The length of the CDR3 is 14 residues. Trimming at V came to 2 bases and at J to 10 bases, leaving 10 bases not matched to a gene. Per germline, CDR1 MNHEY and CDR2 SMNVEV (reference sequence). The CDR3 DNA is TGTGCCAGCAGTTTAAATTTAGGGGGCGCGGGAGCTTTCTTT. Translating gives CASSLNLGGAGAFF.

The chain joins TRBV4-2 to TRBJ2-3, with 12 bases that match TRBD2. Germline V gives CDR1 LGHNA, CDR2 YNFKEQ. This CDR3 comprises 19 residues. Trimming took 2 bases from V and 5 from J; bases not matched to a gene: 14. This chain's CDR3 is CASSQRGLAGRELLDTQYF. In DNA form, the CDR3 reads TGTGCCAGCAGCCAAAGGGGACTAGCGGGTCGGGAGCTCCTAGATACGCAGTATTTT.

CDR3 sequence reads: CASDRPGGFEQFF. The CDR3 DNA sequence: TGTGCCAGCGACCGGCCGGGAGGCTTTGAGCAGTTCTTC. The V call is TRBV28, the J call TRBJ2-1, with 7 nucleotides matching TRBD2. The V gene's germline CDR1 is MDHEN and CDR2 SYDVKM. With 8 bases clipped from V and 9 bases from J, the junction kept 10 bases outside the gene matches. The CDR3 has 13 residues.

V usage is TRBV29-1 and J usage is TRBJ2-7; D gene ambiguous. Germline V lookup: CDR1 SQVTM, CDR2 ANQGSEA. The V gene lost 6 bases and the J gene lost 0 bases, with 12 bases spanning the gap. This CDR3 has 13 amino acids. The CDR3 is CSVAPGRSYEQYF. The CDR3 DNA sequence: TGCAGCGTGGCCCCGGGCCGCTCCTACGAGCAGTACTTC.

The J gene is TRBJ2-7, the V gene TRBV9; D gene uncertain. Germline lookup yields CDR1 SGDLS and CDR2 YYNGEE. The CDR3 contains 14 residues. Trimming left V 6 bases short and J 7 bases short, with 20 bases between. The CDR3 coding sequence is TGTGCCAGCAACCCAGATCCATCCATGGGGGAGCAGTACTTC. Amino acids: CASNPDPSMGEQYF. The full variable domain, with the rest looked up from reference TRBV9 and TRBJ2-7, is DSGVTQTPKHLITATGQRVTLRCSPRSGDLSVYWYQQSLDQGLQFLIQYYNGEERAKGNILERFSAQQFPDLHSELNLSSLELGDSALYFCASNPDPSMGEQYFGPGTRLTVT.

This chain connects TRBV10-3 to TRBJ1-2; D unclear. V was pared by 10 bases and J by 8 bases, with 20 bases between. Per the germline V gene, CDR1 is ENHRY and CDR2 is SYGVKD. CDR3 length: 13 residues. The CDR3 DNA is TGTGCCACTGGGGTTTTCGGGGTTGGAGGCTACACCTTC. It is translated as CATGVFGVGGYTF.

The chain employs TRBV28 and TRBJ2-5, with 13 bases aligning to TRBD2. The ends lost 5 bases at V and 5 bases at J; junction bases unmatched: 8. The CDR3 sequence is 16 residues long. Germline CDR1 MDHEN, CDR2 SYDVKM. CDR3 in DNA: TGTGCCAGCAGTACCCGGACTAGCGGGAGTAGCGAGACCCAGTACTTC. Protein: CASSTRTSGSSETQYF.

The table lists this clone with a count of one. This chain's CDR3 is CAWIRGLPGQTQYF. CDR3 sequence (DNA): TGTGCCTGGATCCGGGGACTACCCGGCCAGACCCAGTACTTC. V and J are TRBV30 and TRBJ2-5, with TRBD2 matching 7 bases. Germline CDR1 and CDR2: GTSNPN and SVGIG (reference sequence). CDR3 length: 14 residues. J was trimmed by 6 bases and V by 4 bases; bases with no gene match: 11. Full variable domain (remainder filled in from reference TRBV30 and TRBJ2-5): SQTIHQWPATLVQPVGSPLSLECTVEGTSNPNLYWYRQAAGRGLQLLFYSVGIGQISSEVPQNLSASRPQDRQFILSSKKLLLSDSGFYLCAWIRGLPGQTQYFGPGTRLLVL.

The chain uses TRBV7-2 and TRBJ1-1; 7 bases match TRBD1. Germline V gene data show CDR1 as SGHTA and CDR2 as FQGNSA. The J segment lost 5 bases and the V segment lost 6 bases, leaving 9 bases of the junction unmatched. This CDR3 is 14 amino acids long. This CDR3 is CASSFRDRATEAFF. In nucleotides, the CDR3 is TGTGCCAGCAGTTTTCGCGACAGGGCAACTGAAGCTTTCTTT.

The chain carries TRBV10-2 and TRBJ2-1; perhaps TRBD2 as D (6 bases). This CDR3 is built from 15 residues. The germline CDR1 and CDR2 sequences are WSHSY and SAAADI. V was trimmed by 7 bases and J by 0 bases, leaving 13 bases between them. This CDR3 is CASKRYGGSYNEQFF. The CDR3 nucleotides read TGCGCCAGCAAGAGGTACGGGGGCTCCTACAATGAGCAGTTCTTC.

The chain combines TRBV9 with TRBJ2-1; 12 nucleotides match TRBD2. The ends lost 0 bases at V and 7 bases at J; junction bases unmatched: 11. The CDR3 covers 18 residues. CDR1 and CDR2 (germline): SGDLS, YYNGEE. The chain's CDR3 is CASSVAHPGLAGHNEQFF. CDR3 sequence (DNA): TGTGCCAGCAGCGTAGCTCACCCCGGACTAGCGGGACATAATGAGCAGTTCTTC.

The chain couples TRBV29-1 to TRBJ2-1; 10 bases are shared with TRBD2. Germline-derived CDR1 and CDR2 are SQVTM and ANQGSEA. Trimming took 7 bases from V and 8 from J; bases not matched to a gene: 8. The CDR3 is 13 residues long. The CDR3 sequence: CSGTGTSVYEQFF. CDR3 in DNA: TGCAGCGGGACCGGGACTAGCGTATATGAGCAGTTCTTC.

J is TRBJ2-7 and V is TRBV21-1; TRBD1, the table's D call, lacks a check against the DNA. TRBV21-1 corresponds to a pseudogene. This CDR3 spans 16 amino acids. This CDR3 reads CASRRSTGDNTTTKNF. CDR3 bases: TGTGCCAGCAGACGTTCGACAGGGGACAATACTACTACGAAGAATTTC.

The rearrangement uses TRBV27 and TRBJ2-1; D gene uncertain. The V gene lost 5 bases and the J gene lost 5 bases, with 16 bases spanning the gap. Per germline, CDR1 MNHEY and CDR2 SMNVEV (reference sequence). The CDR3 has 15 amino acids. CDR3 residues: CASSPTAGPHNEQFF. The CDR3 DNA is TGTGCCAGCAGTCCCACCGCTGGGCCTCACAATGAGCAGTTCTTC.

The V call is TRBV30, the J call TRBJ2-4; D remains unclear. The CDR3 contains 12 residues. Looked up from germline, CDR1 is GTSNPN and CDR2 is SVGIG (reference sequence). The V end was cut by 5 bases, the J end by 6 bases, with 11 bases between. The CDR3 protein is CAWCLSGNIQYF. The CDR3 coding sequence is TGTGCCTGGTGCCTGTCGGGAAACATTCAGTACTTC.